These 21 T cell receptor beta chains were sequenced from one sample in a study of CD8 T cells in Susac syndrome. Random hexamers primed reverse transcription of about 0.45 to 1 ug RNA. Via MiXCR, TCRdb re-called the immunoSEQ multiplex PCR reads, giving one row per CDR3 protein. The repertoire holds about 130,000 distinct CDR3 sequences, around 94% seen once, with 0.2% to 0.25% in the top ten. The sample consisted of CD8+ T cells from PBMCs. All receptors come from a human donor with Susac syndrome.

The rearrangement uses TRBV20-1 and TRBJ2-5, with D hard to call. The V gene's germline CDR1 is DFQATT and CDR2 SNEGSKA (reference sequence). V was clipped by 3 bases and J by 4 bases, with 15 bases between them. CDR3 length: 14 residues. The CDR3 DNA sequence: TGCAGTGCTAGCCCAGGTGTATCGCTAGAGACCCAGTACTTC. Translating it yields CSASPGVSLETQYF.

This chain connects TRBV13 to TRBJ1-5; TRBD1 agrees at 9 bases. The length of the CDR3 is 16 residues. CDR1 PRHDT and CDR2 FYEKMQ come from the germline V gene (reference sequence). After removal of 1 base from V and 2 bases from J, the junction contained 3 bases not matched to a gene. The CDR3 DNA follows: TGTGCCAGCAGCTTAGCGGGACAGGGAGGCAATCAGCCCCAGCATTTT. This sequence encodes CASSLAGQGGNQPQHF.

The chain links TRBV15 to TRBJ1-1, with D unresolved. The CDR3 is 15 amino acids. Trimming stripped 0 bases from V and 0 bases from J, with 8 bases between. The germline CDR1 and CDR2 sequences are LNHNV and YYDKDF (reference sequence). The CDR3 loop reads CATSRDLLMNTEAFF. The CDR3, as DNA: TGTGCCACCAGCAGAGATCTGCTCATGAACACTGAAGCTTTCTTT. Full variable domain (rest looked up from reference TRBV15 and TRBJ1-1): DAMVIQNPRYQVTQFGKPVTLSCSQTLNHNVMYWYQQKSSQAPKLLFHYYDKDFNNEADTPDNFQSRRPNTSFCFLDIRSPGLGDTAMYLCATSRDLLMNTEAFFGQGTRLTVV.

The chain joins TRBV30 to TRBJ1-1; tentative D call: TRBD1 (5 bases). The CDR3 totals 13 residues. The V gene lost 0 bases and the J gene lost 4 bases, with 9 bases spanning the gap. CDR1 and CDR2 from the germline V gene are GTSNPN and SVGIG (reference sequence). CDR3 in DNA: TGTGCCTGGAGTGTCGGGGGAGGCACTGAAGCTTTCTTT. Encoded protein: CAWSVGGGTEAFF.

The table lists this clonotype with a count of one. The genes are TRBV5-1 and TRBJ1-2; 7 bases fit TRBD1. Germline CDR1 is SGHRS and CDR2 is YFSETQ. Germline trimming cut 0 bases from V and 4 bases from J; bases unmatched to any gene: 6. The CDR3 runs 15 residues. CDR3 bases: TGCGCCAGCAGCTTGGCCGAGACAGGGACCTATGGCTACACCTTC. Amino acids: CASSLAETGTYGYTF.

The V call is TRBV12-3 or TRBV12-4, the J call TRBJ1-2, with 12 bases that match TRBD1. Trimming at V came to 6 bases and at J to 8 bases, leaving 7 bases not matched to a gene. CDR3 length equals 14 residues. This chain's CDR3 is CASSSGTGGDGYTF. The CDR3 DNA is TGTGCCAGCAGCTCCGGGACAGGGGGCGACGGCTACACCTTC.

The rearrangement links TRBV20-1 to TRBJ1-1; 7 bases map to TRBD1. Germline CDR1 DFQATT, CDR2 SNEGSKA (reference sequence). The CDR3 length is 14 residues. The junction had 6 bases not matched to a gene; V was cut back by 2 bases and J by 3 bases. In DNA, the CDR3 is TGCAGTGCTAGAAAACAGGGGAGTGACACTGAAGCTTTCTTT. Its translation: CSARKQGSDTEAFF.

This chain joins TRBV12-5 and TRBJ1-2, with TRBD1 identical over 11 bases. The trim removed 2 bases at V and 3 bases at J, leaving 8 bases unmatched. Germline loops: CDR1 LGHNT, CDR2 FRNRAP. The CDR3 contains 17 residues. CDR3 sequence (DNA): TGTGCTAGTGGTTTGTTAACGAGGGACAGGGGGTACTATGGCTACACCTTC. Protein: CASGLLTRDRGYYGYTF.

The V and J genes are TRBV29-1 and TRBJ1-2; D is unclear. CDR3 size: 15 residues. Per the germline V gene, CDR1 is SQVTM and CDR2 is ANQGSEA. Trimming took 0 bases from V and 5 from J, leaving 16 bases between them. The CDR3 reads CSVEDPVGLGYGYTF. In nucleotides, the CDR3 is TGCAGCGTTGAAGATCCAGTGGGTCTAGGGTATGGCTACACCTTC.

This chain connects TRBV9 to TRBJ1-1; D is possibly TRBD1 (5 bases). V shed 4 bases and J shed 4 bases, with 20 bases lying between them. Looked up from germline, CDR1 is SGDLS and CDR2 is YYNGEE. The CDR3 sequence is 16 residues long. The CDR3 nucleotides read TGTGCCAGCAGCTCCCGGGACTCACCCCTCGGCACTGAAGCTTTCTTT. This encodes CASSSRDSPLGTEAFF.

The gene calls are TRBV5-4 and TRBJ1-1; D not resolved. Looked up from germline, CDR1 is SGHNT and CDR2 is YYREEE (reference sequence). Between the trimmed V and J ends, which lost 7 bases and 1 base, there was a span of 11 bases. The CDR3 covers 13 residues. The CDR3 sequence: CASRFGQNTEAFF. DNA of the CDR3: TGTGCCAGCCGATTTGGGCAGAACACTGAAGCTTTCTTT.

This sequence joins TRBV5-1 and TRBJ1-1; D is possibly TRBD1 (6 bases). The ends were cut back, 0 bases at V and 7 bases at J, with 10 bases in the middle. Per the germline V gene, CDR1 is SGHRS and CDR2 is YFSETQ. This CDR3 has 13 residues. DNA for the CDR3: TGCGCCAGCAGCTTGGTACAGGGCGGTGAAGCTTTCTTT. Translating gives CASSLVQGGEAFF.

The chain has TRBV5-4 and TRBJ2-2; D is ambiguous. Per germline, CDR1 SGHNT and CDR2 YYREEE (reference sequence). The CDR3 is made up of 12 amino acids. V was trimmed by 5 bases and J by 6 bases, leaving 8 bases between them. CDR3 sequence: CASSLSPGELFF. The CDR3 DNA follows: TGTGCCAGCAGTCTATCTCCCGGGGAGCTGTTTTTT.

The chain uses TRBV9 and TRBJ1-2; D is ambiguous. Germline CDR1 reads SGDLS; CDR2 reads YYNGEE. V was shortened by 3 bases and J by 5 bases, with 5 bases between the two germline ends. The CDR3 is 11 residues long. The CDR3 bases are TGTGCCAGCAGCGCCCAGTATGGCTACACCTTC. Protein: CASSAQYGYTF.

V and J are TRBV20-1 and TRBJ2-2; 9 bases map to TRBD1. CDR3 length: 16 residues. After removal of 0 bases from V and 3 bases from J, the junction contained 5 bases not matched to a gene. Looked up from germline, CDR1 is DFQATT and CDR2 is SNEGSKA (reference sequence). CDR3 sequence reads: CSARDPRQGDTGELFF. DNA for the CDR3: TGCAGTGCTAGAGATCCTCGACAGGGGGACACCGGGGAGCTGTTTTTT.

The chain joins TRBV7-9 to TRBJ2-7; the match to TRBD2 covers 9 bases. This CDR3 is built from 15 residues. Germline CDR1 SEHNR, CDR2 FQNEAQ (reference sequence). J lost 6 bases, V lost 8 bases, and 14 bases had no gene match. The DNA of the CDR3 is TGTGCCAGCGCTAAGGAGCGGGAGGTCTCTCCCGAGCAGTACTTC. Its protein product is CASAKEREVSPEQYF.

CDR3 sequence: CASTMGVSGANVLTF. DNA of the CDR3: TGTGCCAGCACCATGGGGGTATCTGGGGCCAACGTCCTGACTTTC. V usage is TRBV6-2 or TRBV6-3 and J usage is TRBJ2-6; D may match TRBD1 or TRBD2 (5 bases each). The CDR3 spans 15 residues. Trimming left V 7 bases short and J 1 base short, with 11 bases between. In germline, CDR1 is MNHEY, CDR2 SVGEGT.

V is TRBV13 and J is TRBJ2-5; D is possibly TRBD1 or TRBD2 (5 bases each). The V gene's germline CDR1 is PRHDT and CDR2 FYEKMQ (reference sequence). The CDR3 runs 15 residues. V lost 5 bases to trimming and J lost 5 bases, with 18 bases between them. The CDR3 reads CASSRGAQGEETQYF. The CDR3 nucleotides read TGTGCCAGCAGCAGAGGGGCCCAAGGCGAGGAGACCCAGTACTTC.

J is TRBJ2-5 and V is TRBV20-1; 13 positions match TRBD2. The CDR3 sequence is 19 residues long. Looked up from germline, CDR1 is DFQATT and CDR2 is SNEGSKA (reference sequence). Unmatched junction bases numbered 14, after V lost 3 bases and J lost 1 base. The CDR3 is CSARSGTSGTVGPQETQYF. In DNA form, the CDR3 reads TGCAGTGCTAGGTCCGGGACTAGCGGGACGGTAGGGCCCCAAGAGACCCAGTACTTC.

The rearrangement links TRBV3-1 to TRBJ1-1; D not certain. Germline CDR1 reads LGHDT; CDR2 reads YNNKEL (reference sequence). The CDR3 totals 14 residues. The ends were cut back, 1 base at V and 11 bases at J, with 17 bases in the middle. CDR3 sequence reads: CASSQGTDALWAFF. DNA of the CDR3: TGTGCCAGCAGCCAAGGGACCGACGCACTTTGGGCTTTCTTT.

This chain joins TRBV6-2 or TRBV6-3 and TRBJ2-1, with D perhaps assigned TRBD1 or TRBD2 (6 bases each). The germline CDR1 and CDR2 sequences are MNHEY and SVGEGT. This CDR3 has 15 amino acids. The V end was cut by 5 bases, the J end by 6 bases, with 17 bases between. CDR3 nucleotides: TGTGCCAGCAGTCCGGGGGACACCGAGGCCAATGAGCAGTTCTTC. Translating gives CASSPGDTEANEQFF.